These 32 T cell receptor beta chains were sequenced from one sample in a study of shared clonotypes between healthy human individuals. Positive CCR7 selection of CD45RO-negative cells yielded the naive CD8 cells, and terminally differentiated effector memory CD45RA+ cells were excluded. Only in-frame clones appear in the TCRdb table, and some are missing; sequencing was by immunoSEQ multiplex PCR. This sample carries about 2.1 million clones, about 93% of them seen once, and the ten largest clones take 1.7%. Material for sequencing was naive CD8+ T cells from PBMCs. The receptors were gathered from a man younger than 30 in good health. Some clones in this sample may be carry-over from other donors' samples.

The chain has TRBV19 and TRBJ1-1; D is perhaps TRBD1 (5 bases). The germline V and J ends were trimmed by 7 bases and 5 bases, with 17 bases remaining between them. Germline V gene lookup returns CDR1 LNHDA and CDR2 SQIVND (reference sequence). The CDR3 runs to 14 residues. CDR3 protein: CASTLGPGGTEAFF. The CDR3 bases are TGTGCCAGTACCCTAGGCCCGGGGGGGACTGAAGCTTTCTTT.

This clone was seen a single time. The rearrangement links TRBV6-4 to TRBJ2-7; no reliable D call. V lost 4 bases to trimming and J lost 6 bases, with 13 bases between them. Germline V CDR1 and CDR2: MRHNA, SNTAGT. This CDR3 is built from 13 residues. The CDR3 is CASSGHKRVEQYF. The DNA of the CDR3 is TGTGCCAGCAGTGGCCATAAAAGGGTCGAGCAGTACTTC.

The chain recombines TRBV29-1 with TRBJ1-2; 10 bases agree with TRBD1. This CDR3 is 14 amino acids long. Looked up from germline, CDR1 is SQVTM and CDR2 is ANQGSEA. Trimming took 6 bases from V and 4 from J; bases not matched to a gene: 8. In DNA, the CDR3 is TGCAGCGTCGTGACAGGGGGCTTCCCCTATGGCTACACCTTC. It encodes CSVVTGGFPYGYTF. Together with reference TRBV29-1 and TRBJ1-2, the CDR3 gives the full variable domain: SAVISQKPSRDICQRGTSLTIQCQVDSQVTMMFWYRQQPGQSLTLIATANQGSEATYESGFVIDKFPISRPNLTFSTLTVSNMSPEDSSIYLCSVVTGGFPYGYTFGSGTRLTVV.

A note on this clone: Other DNA sequences within the sample encode an identical CDR3. The chain is built from TRBV9 and TRBJ2-1; 9 nucleotides line up with TRBD1. The V gene's germline CDR1 is SGDLS and CDR2 YYNGEE. The CDR3 is 16 amino acids. The J segment lost 4 bases and the V segment lost 0 bases, leaving 5 bases of the junction unmatched. The CDR3 sequence is CASSVDGTGLYNEQFF. CDR3 coding DNA: TGTGCCAGCAGCGTAGATGGGACAGGGTTATACAATGAGCAGTTCTTC.

The genes are TRBV28 and TRBJ2-7; D might be TRBD2 (6 bases). There are 15 residues in the CDR3. Trimming removed 5 bases from V and 4 bases from J, with 18 bases in between. Germline V gene data show CDR1 as MDHEN and CDR2 as SYDVKM. The CDR3 bases are TGTGCCAGCAGTAACCGGGACTCTCTGCTTTACGAGCAGTACTTC. Residues: CASSNRDSLLYEQYF.

This rearrangement joins TRBV27 to TRBJ2-1; the match to TRBD2 covers 9 bases. Losses at the gene ends were 2 bases for V and 5 bases for J; bases not matched to a gene: 4. CDR3 length: 15 amino acids. The germline gives CDR1 MNHEY, CDR2 SMNVEV (reference sequence). CDR3 nucleotide sequence: TGTGCCAGCAGTTTAATCCTAGCGGGGCACAATGAGCAGTTCTTC. It is translated as CASSLILAGHNEQFF.

The chain links TRBV28 to TRBJ2-5, with TRBD1 identical over 10 bases. CDR1 MDHEN and CDR2 SYDVKM come from the germline V gene. CDR3 length equals 16 residues. The V and J ends lost 5 bases and 6 bases, in that order; junction bases with no gene match: 12. The chain's CDR3 is CASSPLKGTGEQTQYF. CDR3 bases: TGTGCCAGCAGTCCGTTAAAGGGGACAGGGGAGCAGACCCAGTACTTC.

This chain links TRBV5-1 with TRBJ2-1; TRBD1 might be the D (6 bases). Trimming took 1 base from V and 8 from J, leaving 13 bases between them. The CDR3 is 14 amino acids. Germline lookup yields CDR1 SGHRS and CDR2 YFSETQ. The CDR3 here is CASSLRAGADEQFF. The CDR3 DNA reads as TGCGCCAGCAGCTTGAGGGCAGGGGCGGATGAGCAGTTCTTC.

This chain connects TRBV5-4 to TRBJ2-2; D gene ambiguous. Trimming took 0 bases from V and 0 from J, leaving 9 bases between them. The CDR3 is 16 residues long. Germline V lookup: CDR1 SGHNT, CDR2 YYREEE (reference sequence). In nucleotides, the CDR3 is TGTGCCAGCAGCTTGGGGCGGCCTTCGAACACCGGGGAGCTGTTTTTT. Protein sequence: CASSLGRPSNTGELFF.

A word on this clone: No conserved phenylalanine or tryptophan ends this CDR3, so it is likely a read error. The chain joins TRBV7-9 to TRBJ1-2; no definite D call. In germline, CDR1 is SEHNR, CDR2 FQNEAQ (reference sequence). The CDR3 loop spans 16 amino acids. V shed 5 bases and J shed 4 bases, with 20 bases lying between them. For the CDR3, the DNA is TGTGCCAGCAGCCCCCATACGGAGGAGGCTAGCTATGGCTACACCCTC. This codes for CASSPHTEEASYGYTL.

The chain has TRBV28 and TRBJ2-1; 7 nucleotides align to TRBD1. Germline V CDR1 and CDR2: MDHEN, SYDVKM. J was trimmed by 7 bases and V by 2 bases; bases with no gene match: 5. The CDR3 spans 14 residues. CDR3 sequence: CASSLGQAWNEQFF. The DNA of the CDR3 is TGTGCCAGCAGTTTAGGACAGGCGTGGAATGAGCAGTTCTTC.

This chain links TRBV7-8 with TRBJ1-2; possibly TRBD1 for D (5 bases). This CDR3 region has 16 residues. V lost 1 base to trimming and J lost 8 bases, with 20 bases between them. CDR1 is SGHVS and CDR2 is FQNEAQ in the germline V gene. The chain's CDR3 is CASSLVVRAAGRGYTF. For the CDR3, the DNA is TGTGCCAGCAGCTTAGTGGTTCGTGCGGCAGGGAGGGGCTACACCTTC.

The rearrangement uses TRBV21-1 and TRBJ2-7; no check of the table's D call, TRBD1, against the DNA was made. TRBV21-1 corresponds to a pseudogene. CDR3 size: 15 residues. The CDR3 nucleotides are TGTGCCAGCAGCAAAGGGGCAGGGGTTCCCTACGAGCAGTACTTC. This encodes CASSKGAGVPYEQYF.

The chain carries TRBV27 and TRBJ2-1; TRBD2 matches 8 bases. CDR1 and CDR2 from the germline V gene are MNHEY and SMNVEV (reference sequence). Trimming cost V 8 bases and J 6 bases; bases outside gene matches: 6. This CDR3 has 13 residues. CDR3 sequence reads: CASVGLAFNEQFF. CDR3 sequence (DNA): TGTGCCAGCGTTGGACTAGCCTTCAATGAGCAGTTCTTC.

The J gene is TRBJ1-1, the V gene TRBV14; 11 nucleotides line up with TRBD1. V lost 2 bases and J lost 0; bases outside the gene matches: 2. Germline lookup yields CDR1 SGHDN and CDR2 FVKESK. CDR3 length: 16 amino acids. CDR3 loop: CASSQRTGGLNTEAFF. The CDR3 DNA reads TGTGCCAGCAGCCAACGGACAGGGGGCTTGAACACTGAAGCTTTCTTT.

This sequence joins TRBV5-1 and TRBJ1-2; 7 nucleotides line up with TRBD1. Losses at the gene ends were 2 bases for V and 3 bases for J; bases not matched to a gene: 4. From germline, CDR1 is SGHRS and CDR2 YFSETQ. The CDR3 totals 14 residues. CDR3 region: CASSFGQEDYGYTF. DNA for the CDR3: TGCGCCAGCAGCTTTGGACAGGAGGACTATGGCTACACCTTC.

Worth noting for this clone: The junction and the germline gene differ at one end; a read error may be behind it. The chain employs TRBV27 and TRBJ2-7; D possibly uses TRBD1 or TRBD2 (5 bases each). The CDR3 is 14 residues long. Germline V gene data show CDR1 as MNHEY and CDR2 as SMNVEV (reference sequence). Here the CDR3 reads CASSISLRDDEQYF. Here the CDR3 DNA reads TGTGCCAGCAGTATATCCCTACGGGACGACGAGCAGTACTTC.

V gene TRBV15 combines with J gene TRBJ2-1, with a possible D match to TRBD2 (7 bases). The CDR3 totals 11 residues. V dropped 6 bases and J dropped 13 bases, with 13 bases sitting between them. Per germline, CDR1 LNHNV and CDR2 YYDKDF (reference sequence). The CDR3 DNA reads TGTGCCACCAGAAGGGGGGGCATTCAGTTCTTC. Encoded protein: CATRRGGIQFF.

This clone has a handful of counts. CDR3 nucleotides: TGTGCCAGCAGTCGGGGACACGGATACACCTTC. As protein: CASSRGHGYTF. The V gene is TRBV27, the J gene TRBJ1-2, with D possibly being TRBD1 (6 bases). Germline V gene data show CDR1 as MNHEY and CDR2 as SMNVEV (reference sequence). The CDR3 consists of 11 residues. Trimming took 5 bases from V and 11 from J, leaving 12 bases between them.

CDR3 in DNA: TGTGCCAGCAGCTTAGAGTCGGGAGTGGCCGGGGAGCTGTTTTTT. Its translation is CASSLESGVAGELFF. The chain is built from TRBV13 and TRBJ2-2; D possibly corresponds to TRBD2 (6 bases). V was trimmed by 1 base and J by 6 bases, leaving 12 bases between them. This CDR3 region has 15 residues. CDR1 is PRHDT and CDR2 is FYEKMQ in the germline V gene (reference sequence).

This clone was recorded once. V gene TRBV19 combines with J gene TRBJ2-7, with D possibly TRBD1 on 5 matching bases. The CDR3 loop spans 15 amino acids. V was shortened by 1 base and J by 2 bases, with 12 bases between the two germline ends. Germline CDR1 and CDR2: LNHDA and SQIVND (reference sequence). The CDR3 DNA is TGTGCCAGTAGTATAGGTAGGGGATGGACCTACGAGCAGTACTTC. This encodes CASSIGRGWTYEQYF.

This chain links TRBV19 with TRBJ1-2, with a possible D match to TRBD1 (5 bases). Germline V gene lookup returns CDR1 LNHDA and CDR2 SQIVND (reference sequence). V was shortened by 7 bases and J by 5 bases, with 20 bases between the two germline ends. The length of the CDR3 is 15 residues. The CDR3 region has the DNA TGTGCCAGTACCGGGACGGATCATATATCTTATGGCTACACCTTC. It yields the protein CASTGTDHISYGYTF. The complete variable domain, with remaining parts taken from reference TRBV19 and TRBJ1-2, reads DGGITQSPKYLFRKEGQNVTLSCEQNLNHDAMYWYRQDPGQGLRLIYYSQIVNDFQKGDIAEGYSVSREKKESFPLTVTSAQKNPTAFYLCASTGTDHISYGYTFGSGTRLTVV.

The chain joins TRBV18 to TRBJ2-7, with D hard to call. V shed 5 bases and J shed 3 bases, with 8 bases lying between them. CDR3 length: 12 residues. CDR1 and CDR2 from the germline V gene are KGHSH and LQKENI. CDR3 sequence reads: CASSSDFYEQYF. In DNA form, the CDR3 reads TGTGCCAGCTCATCAGATTTCTACGAGCAGTACTTC.

The V and J genes are TRBV19 and TRBJ1-1; maybe TRBD1 (6 bases). This CDR3 is 13 amino acids long. The V gene's germline CDR1 is LNHDA and CDR2 SQIVND (reference sequence). The ends were cut back, 3 bases at V and 8 bases at J, with 13 bases in the middle. The CDR3, as DNA: TGTGCCAGTAGTATGTACGGACAGCCCGAAGCTTTCTTT. The encoded protein is CASSMYGQPEAFF.

The J gene is TRBJ1-1, the V gene TRBV7-2; tentatively, D is TRBD1 (5 bases). The ends were cut back, 7 bases at V and 0 bases at J, with 18 bases in the middle. This CDR3 has 16 residues. The germline V gene encodes CDR1 SGHTA and CDR2 FQGNSA. The CDR3 DNA reads TGTGCCAGCAATTTCCCCCGGGACGGAATGAACACTGAAGCTTTCTTT. The encoded protein is CASNFPRDGMNTEAFF.

The chain links TRBV13 to TRBJ2-7; D is possibly TRBD1 (6 bases). Trimming stripped 7 bases from V and 6 bases from J, with 25 bases between. CDR1 is PRHDT, CDR2 FYEKMQ, per germline (reference sequence). The CDR3 is 16 amino acids. The CDR3 loop is CASNAPGHRPGSEQYF. The CDR3 nucleotides read TGTGCCAGCAACGCACCGGGACACCGCCCCGGCTCCGAGCAGTACTTC.

As concerns this clone: This specimen includes other DNA sequences encoding the same CDR3. The rearrangement uses TRBV28 and TRBJ2-7; TRBD2 is a possible D gene (5 bases). Germline V gene sequence: CDR1 MDHEN, CDR2 SYDVKM. This CDR3 contains 14 residues. With 3 bases removed from V and 0 bases from J, the gap between germline ends came to 9 bases. The CDR3 loop reads CASSFFGSSYEQYF. Here the CDR3 DNA reads TGTGCCAGCAGTTTCTTTGGGAGCTCCTACGAGCAGTACTTC.

CDR3 loop: CASSQTGVSEAFF. The CDR3 nucleotides are TGTGCCAGCAGCCAAACAGGGGTGTCTGAAGCTTTCTTT. The chain links TRBV4-2 to TRBJ1-1, with 7 bases that match TRBD1. Germline values: CDR1 LGHNA, CDR2 YNFKEQ. Trimming at V came to 2 bases and at J to 6 bases, leaving 3 bases not matched to a gene. The CDR3 extends over 13 amino acids.

This clone was found once. The rearrangement uses TRBV15 and TRBJ1-1, with D perhaps TRBD1 (5 bases). CDR1 and CDR2 (germline): LNHNV, YYDKDF (reference sequence). V was clipped by 5 bases and J by 2 bases, with 12 bases between them. The CDR3 runs to 14 residues. The CDR3 is CATSHPGTNTEAFF. DNA of the CDR3: TGTGCCACCAGCCACCCAGGGACTAACACTGAAGCTTTCTTT. The complete variable domain, with remaining parts taken from reference TRBV15 and TRBJ1-1, reads DAMVIQNPRYQVTQFGKPVTLSCSQTLNHNVMYWYQQKSSQAPKLLFHYYDKDFNNEADTPDNFQSRRPNTSFCFLDIRSPGLGDTAMYLCATSHPGTNTEAFFGQGTRLTVV.

The rearrangement joins TRBV11-2 to TRBJ2-7; 7 bases match TRBD1. Germline CDR1 SGHAT, CDR2 FQNNGV. The CDR3 sequence is 17 residues long. The J segment lost 0 bases and the V segment lost 2 bases, leaving 10 bases of the junction unmatched. For the CDR3, the DNA is TGTGCCAGCAGCTTAACAGGGGACCCATTCGTCTCCTACGAGCAGTACTTC. Translation: CASSLTGDPFVSYEQYF.

The chain combines TRBV5-4 with TRBJ1-3; no reliable D call. Trimming stripped 10 bases from V and 0 bases from J, with 5 bases between. Germline CDR1 and CDR2: SGHNT and YYREEE (reference sequence). This CDR3 is 11 amino acids long. Here the CDR3 DNA reads TGTGCCTGGGGCTCTGGAAACACCATATATTTT. It translates to CAWGSGNTIYF.

V usage is TRBV5-4 and J usage is TRBJ2-5, with 8 bases fitting TRBD2. From germline, CDR1 is SGHNT and CDR2 YYREEE (reference sequence). The CDR3 sequence is 17 residues long. The junction had 14 bases not matched to a gene; V was cut back by 4 bases and J by 3 bases. The CDR3 is CASSPSQRELIEETQYF. CDR3 bases: TGTGCCAGCAGCCCCTCCCAGCGGGAGTTGATCGAAGAGACCCAGTACTTC.